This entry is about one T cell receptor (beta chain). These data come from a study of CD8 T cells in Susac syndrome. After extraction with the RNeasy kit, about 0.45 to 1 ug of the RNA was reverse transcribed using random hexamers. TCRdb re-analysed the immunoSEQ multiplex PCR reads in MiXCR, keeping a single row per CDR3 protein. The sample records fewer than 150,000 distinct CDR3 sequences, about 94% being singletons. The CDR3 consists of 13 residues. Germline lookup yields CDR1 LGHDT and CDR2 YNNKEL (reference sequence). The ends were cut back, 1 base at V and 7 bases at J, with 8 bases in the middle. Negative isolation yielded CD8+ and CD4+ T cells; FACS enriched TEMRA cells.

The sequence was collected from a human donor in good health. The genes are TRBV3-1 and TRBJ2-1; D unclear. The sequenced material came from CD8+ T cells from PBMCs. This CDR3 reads CASSQVVQNEQFF. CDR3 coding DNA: TGTGCCAGCAGCCAAGTGGTCCAAAATGAGCAGTTCTTC.